A single sample gave rise to the 5 T cell receptor beta chains below, sequenced in a study of regulatory T cells in long-lasting Graves disease. As for time point: newly diagnosed GD, antithyroid drugs for less than 3 months. The TCR library used RNA extracted from PBMCs. Arm-PCR of CDR3 regions with iRepertoire HTBI primers generated TCR beta libraries. TCRdb redid the calling of the multiplex PCR reads with MiXCR, one entry per CDR3 protein. In the table there are around 240,000 distinct CDR3 sequences, around 19% of which are singletons. Separately, the same data were catalogued under a study of T cells in Graves' hyperthyroidism and ophthalmopathy.

The sample here was peripheral blood mononuclear cells (PBMCs), taken at new diagnosis, from a patient treated with antithyroid drugs. All receptors derive from a woman younger than 45 with Graves disease.

The chain carries TRBV5-1 and TRBJ1-1; no clear D gene. CDR3 length: 16 residues. Trimming left V 4 bases short and J 0 bases short, with 16 bases between. The germline V gene has CDR1 SGHRS and CDR2 YFSETQ. CDR3 bases: TGCGCCAGCAGCCGGGCCGCGGGCCTTATGAACACTGAAGCTTTCTTT. Its translation: CASSRAAGLMNTEAFF.

This clonotype appeared many times. A junction boundary mismatches the germline segment, possibly from a read error. The chain joins TRBV7-2 to TRBJ2-3, with a tentative D call TRBD2 (6 bases). Germline CDR1 is SGHTA and CDR2 is FQGNSA. The length of the CDR3 is 14 residues. CDR3 DNA: TGCGCCAGCAGCTTCGGGGACTGGACAGATACGCAGTATTTT. Its translation: CASSFGDWTDTQYF.

This clonotype was observed many times. The V and J genes are TRBV4-1 and TRBJ1-5; D might be TRBD1 (5 bases). From germline, CDR1 is MGHRA and CDR2 YSYEKL. This CDR3 region has 15 residues. V gave up 4 bases and J gave up 5 bases, with 15 bases separating them. The CDR3, as DNA: TGCGCCAGCAGCCCATGGCAGGGTGGAGATCAGCCCCAGCATTTT. This gives the protein CASSPWQGGDQPQHF.

The V call is TRBV4-2, the J call TRBJ2-3; D is unresolved. The CDR3 covers 15 residues. V lost 1 base to trimming and J lost 6 bases, with 14 bases between them. CDR1 and CDR2 (germline): LGHNA, YNFKEQ. The CDR3 sequence is CASSQARTPGDTQYF. Here the CDR3 DNA reads TGTGCCAGCAGCCAAGCGCGGACCCCCGGGGATACGCAGTATTTT.

Ten or more counts support this clonotype. V usage is TRBV5-6 and J usage is TRBJ2-1; D perhaps matches TRBD1 (6 bases). Germline loops: CDR1 SGHDT, CDR2 YYEEEE. Trimming took 3 bases from V and 4 from J, leaving 8 bases between them. This CDR3 has 13 amino acids. The CDR3 loop is CASSSQGYNEQFF. The DNA for the CDR3 is TGTGCCAGCAGCTCTCAGGGGTACAATGAGCAGTTCTTC.